This T cell receptor beta chain was sequenced in a study of human T cells and chemical hapten exposure. Study as a whole: TCR yields per sample varied mostly from small pooled library volume differences. Findings and caveats of the study: Patch test score was positively correlated with the counts of PT1 expanded TCRs.

The library put unique molecular identifiers onto individual cDNA molecules. TCRdb used MiXCR to reprocess the RACE reads, holding one entry per CDR3 protein. The repertoire includes approximately 100,000 distinct CDR3 sequences, roughly 12% of them detected once, and around 1.7% sits in the top ten. Regarding this clonotype: Its target is unknown.

Specified time point: pre-sensitization, week 0. Specified treatment: therapeutic diphenylcyclopropenone sensitization with weekly scalp DPC. The germline CDR1 and CDR2 sequences are SNHLY and FYNNEI. This CDR3 is built from 15 residues. The V and J ends lost 4 bases and 4 bases respectively, with 16 bases between them. The genes are TRBV2 and TRBJ1-1; D perhaps matches TRBD1 (6 bases). The TCR was taken from a woman aged 45-65 years with alopecia areata. Some clones in this sample may be carry-over from other donors' samples. Material: whole blood, obtained in connection with sensitization to the hapten diphenylcyclopropenone (DPC). CDR3 coding DNA: TGTGCCAGCAGTGTCCAGAATCCAGGGGTCACTGAAGCTTTCTTT. Encoded protein: CASSVQNPGVTEAFF.